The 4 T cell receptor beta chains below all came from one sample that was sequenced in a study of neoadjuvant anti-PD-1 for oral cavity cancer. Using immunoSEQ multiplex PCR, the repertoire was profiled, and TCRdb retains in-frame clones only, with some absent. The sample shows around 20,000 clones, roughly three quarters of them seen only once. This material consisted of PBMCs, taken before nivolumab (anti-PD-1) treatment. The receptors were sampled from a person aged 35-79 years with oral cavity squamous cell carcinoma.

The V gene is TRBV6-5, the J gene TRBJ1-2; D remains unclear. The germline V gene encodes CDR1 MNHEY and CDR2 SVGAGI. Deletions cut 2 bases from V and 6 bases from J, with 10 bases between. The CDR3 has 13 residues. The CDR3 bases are TGTGCCAGCAGTTACCCTCAAGGAAATGGCTACACCTTC. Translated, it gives CASSYPQGNGYTF.

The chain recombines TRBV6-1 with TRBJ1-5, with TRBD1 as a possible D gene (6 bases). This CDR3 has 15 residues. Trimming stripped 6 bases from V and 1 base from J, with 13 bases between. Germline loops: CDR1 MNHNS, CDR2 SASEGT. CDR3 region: CASRVTGLSNQPQHF. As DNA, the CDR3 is TGTGCCAGCAGGGTAACAGGGCTAAGCAATCAGCCCCAGCATTTT.

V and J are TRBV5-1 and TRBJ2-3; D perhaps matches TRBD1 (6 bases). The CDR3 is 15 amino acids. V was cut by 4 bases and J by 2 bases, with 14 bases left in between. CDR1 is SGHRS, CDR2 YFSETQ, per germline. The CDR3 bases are TGCGCCAGCAGCACCTCCGGGGACATCACAGATACGCAGTATTTT. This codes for CASSTSGDITDTQYF.

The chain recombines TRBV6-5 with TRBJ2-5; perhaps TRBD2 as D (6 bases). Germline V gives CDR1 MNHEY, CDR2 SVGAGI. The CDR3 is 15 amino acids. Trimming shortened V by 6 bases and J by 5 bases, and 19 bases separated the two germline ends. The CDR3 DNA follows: TGTGCCAGCAGCCTACGGTCCGGGGGTACGGAGACCCAGTACTTC. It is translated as CASSLRSGGTETQYF.